This passage covers 15 T cell receptor beta chains from one sample sequenced in a study of early T cells in non-severe SARS-CoV-2 infection. TCRdb independently ran MiXCR on the 5' RACE reads; one entry per CDR3 protein. The data show 65,000 to 95,000 distinct CDR3 sequences, with 9% to 15% seen just once and around a sixth held by the top ten. Material: whole blood, obtained at baseline. These receptors were taken from an adult who was a healthcare worker with PCR-confirmed SARS-CoV-2 infection or an uninfected control (not recorded which). The donor label of this sample is uncertain.

In its sample, this clonotype was seen a few times. CDR3 protein: CSPRSTPWSYNEQFF. The CDR3 nucleotides are TGCAGCCCGAGAAGCACTCCTTGGTCATACAATGAGCAGTTCTTC. This rearrangement joins TRBV29-1 to TRBJ2-1; no clear D gene. Per germline, CDR1 SQVTM and CDR2 ANQGSEA. The ends were cut back, 8 bases at V and 4 bases at J, with 21 bases in the middle. This CDR3 comprises 15 residues.

This chain joins TRBV7-2 and TRBJ2-1, with no clear D. This CDR3 is 13 amino acids long. Trimming removed 5 bases from V and 5 bases from J, with 10 bases in between. The V gene's germline CDR1 is SGHTA and CDR2 FQGNSA. This CDR3 is CASSLIRDNEQFF. The CDR3 DNA reads TGTGCCAGCAGCCTCATCCGGGACAATGAGCAGTTCTTC.

This clonotype was observed a few times. The chain couples TRBV6-5 to TRBJ2-1; D might be TRBD2 (6 bases). Germline loops: CDR1 MNHEY, CDR2 SVGAGI. This CDR3 is 14 amino acids long. The V end was cut by 3 bases, the J end by 3 bases, with 9 bases between. In DNA, the CDR3 is TGTGCCAGCAGTTATACGGGAGTCTACAATGAGCAGTTCTTC. It translates to CASSYTGVYNEQFF.

The J gene is TRBJ1-3, the V gene TRBV12-3 or TRBV12-4; no clear D. This CDR3 is 13 amino acids long. V gave up 7 bases and J gave up 7 bases, with 14 bases separating them. CDR3 in DNA: TGTGCCAGCACCGGGCCCAACGCCAACACCATATATTTT. Protein product: CASTGPNANTIYF.

This clonotype occurred once. The CDR3 region has the DNA TGTGCCAGCAGCGCGGCGGGACAGGGGAAGAATGGCTACACCTTC. Protein product: CASSAAGQGKNGYTF. The rearrangement joins TRBV5-6 to TRBJ1-2; 10 bases align to TRBD1. The CDR3 consists of 15 residues. From germline, CDR1 is SGHDT and CDR2 YYEEEE. Unmatched junction bases numbered 9, after V lost 4 bases and J lost 6 bases.

This clonotype occurred a few times. This sequence joins TRBV12-3 or TRBV12-4 and TRBJ1-6, with a tentative D call TRBD1 (6 bases). CDR3 length equals 14 residues. The V gene lost 3 bases and the J gene lost 9 bases, with 12 bases spanning the gap. CDR3 sequence reads: CASSFGRGASPLHF. As DNA, the CDR3 is TGTGCCAGCAGTTTCGGCAGGGGTGCTTCACCCCTCCACTTT.

This clonotype has ten or more counts. The chain employs TRBV27 and TRBJ1-5; D remains unclear. The CDR3 has 15 residues. V was clipped by 5 bases and J by 3 bases, with 14 bases between them. Germline CDR1 and CDR2: MNHEY and SMNVEV (reference sequence). The CDR3 reads CASSLRAANNQPQHF. CDR3 in DNA: TGTGCCAGCAGTCTCCGGGCAGCTAACAATCAGCCCCAGCATTTT.

CDR3 coding DNA: TGTGCCAGCTTTCCCAATTCAAGGGGATACGGAGATACGCAGTATTTT. Encoded protein: CASFPNSRGYGDTQYF. The V gene is TRBV28, the J gene TRBJ2-3, with D tentatively TRBD1 (5 bases). The CDR3 has 16 residues. Deletions cut 8 bases from V and 5 bases from J, with 23 bases between. Germline V CDR1 and CDR2: MDHEN, SYDVKM.

A word on this clonotype: One junction end disagrees with the germline gene, perhaps due to a read error. The J gene is TRBJ2-3, the V gene TRBV5-6; D is unclear. In germline, CDR1 is SGHDT, CDR2 YYEEEE. The CDR3 covers 12 residues. The CDR3 nucleotides are TGTGCCAGCAGCCCGGATATGGATACGCAGAATTTT. It translates to CASSPDMDTQNF.

At least ten counts were recorded for this clonotype. J is TRBJ2-7 and V is TRBV27; D call uncertain. With 5 bases removed from V and 0 bases from J, the gap between germline ends came to 11 bases. Looked up from germline, CDR1 is MNHEY and CDR2 is SMNVEV (reference sequence). CDR3 length equals 14 residues. The CDR3, as DNA: TGTGCCAGCAGTATGACTCATTTCTCCTACGAGCAGTACTTC. Residues: CASSMTHFSYEQYF.

This chain joins TRBV2 and TRBJ2-7; D might be TRBD1 (6 bases). Trimming pared 3 bases from V and 2 bases from J, leaving 8 bases between. The germline CDR1 and CDR2 sequences are SNHLY and FYNNEI. This CDR3 has 13 residues. The CDR3 loop reads CASSDRGPYEQYF. The CDR3 DNA is TGTGCCAGCAGTGACAGGGGCCCCTACGAGCAGTACTTC. The variable domain in full, completed from reference TRBV2 and TRBJ2-7, reads EPEVTQTPSHQVTQMGQEVILRCVPISNHLYFYWYRQILGQKVEFLVSFYNNEISEKSEIFDDQFSVERPDGSNFTLKIRSTKLEDSAMYFCASSDRGPYEQYFGPGTRLTVT.

The rearrangement joins TRBV9 to TRBJ2-3; weak D call: TRBD1 (5 bases). CDR1 is SGDLS and CDR2 is YYNGEE in the germline V gene. The CDR3 has 15 amino acids. V lost 1 base, J lost 0 bases, and 9 bases lay in between. CDR3 nucleotide sequence: TGTGCCAGCAGCGTACAGGGAACCAGCACAGATACGCAGTATTTT. It specifies CASSVQGTSTDTQYF.

CDR3 sequence (DNA): TGTGCCAGCAGCTTAAGGACAAACTTACAAGAGACCCAGTACTTC. It specifies CASSLRTNLQETQYF. V usage is TRBV7-2 and J usage is TRBJ2-5; the D gene is possibly TRBD1 (5 bases). The CDR3 loop spans 15 amino acids. Germline CDR1 reads SGHTA; CDR2 reads FQGNSA. V lost 2 bases and J 2 bases, leaving 12 bases between the germline ends.

The chain links TRBV11-2 to TRBJ2-4, with TRBD1 identical over 9 bases. Germline V gene data show CDR1 as SGHAT and CDR2 as FQNNGV. After removal of 3 bases from V and 14 bases from J, the junction contained 14 bases not matched to a gene. CDR3 size: 15 residues. Here the CDR3 DNA reads TGTGCCAGCAGCTTTGGTCGAGGTTTGTGGGACAGGGAGTACTTC. It encodes CASSFGRGLWDREYF.

This clonotype was recorded a few times. The chain couples TRBV29-1 to TRBJ1-2; D may be TRBD1 (6 bases). The CDR3 has 11 amino acids. Germline assignment: CDR1 SQVTM and CDR2 ANQGSEA. Between the trimmed V and J ends, which lost 6 bases and 8 bases, there was a span of 13 bases. The CDR3 DNA reads TGCAGCGTGTATACAGGGTTCGGCTACACCTTC. Protein product: CSVYTGFGYTF.